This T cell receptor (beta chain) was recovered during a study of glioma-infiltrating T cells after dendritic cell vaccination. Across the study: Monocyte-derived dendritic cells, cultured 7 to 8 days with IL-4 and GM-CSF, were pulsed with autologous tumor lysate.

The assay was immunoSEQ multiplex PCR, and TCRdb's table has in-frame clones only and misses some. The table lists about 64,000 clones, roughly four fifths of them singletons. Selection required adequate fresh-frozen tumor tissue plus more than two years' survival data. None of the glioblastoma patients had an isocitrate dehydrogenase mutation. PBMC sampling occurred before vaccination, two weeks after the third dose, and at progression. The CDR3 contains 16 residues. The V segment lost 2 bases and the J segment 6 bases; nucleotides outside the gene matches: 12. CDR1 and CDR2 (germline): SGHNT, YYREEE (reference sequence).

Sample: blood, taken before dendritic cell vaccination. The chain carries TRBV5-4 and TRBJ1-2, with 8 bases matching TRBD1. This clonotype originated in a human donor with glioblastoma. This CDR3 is CASSFPGSGGANGYTF. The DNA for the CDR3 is TGTGCCAGCAGCTTTCCTGGGTCAGGGGGCGCCAATGGCTACACCTTC.